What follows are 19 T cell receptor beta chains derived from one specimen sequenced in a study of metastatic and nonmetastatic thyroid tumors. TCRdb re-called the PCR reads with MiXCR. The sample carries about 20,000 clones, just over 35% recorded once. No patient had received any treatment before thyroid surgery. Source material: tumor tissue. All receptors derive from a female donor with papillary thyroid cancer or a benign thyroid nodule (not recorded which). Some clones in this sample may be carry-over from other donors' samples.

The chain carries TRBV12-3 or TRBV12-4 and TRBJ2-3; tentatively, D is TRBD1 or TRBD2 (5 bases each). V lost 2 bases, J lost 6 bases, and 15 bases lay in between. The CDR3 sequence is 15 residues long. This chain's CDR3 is CASSLKREGPDTQYF. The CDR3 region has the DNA TGTGCCAGCAGTTTAAAACGTGAGGGGCCTGATACGCAGTATTTT.

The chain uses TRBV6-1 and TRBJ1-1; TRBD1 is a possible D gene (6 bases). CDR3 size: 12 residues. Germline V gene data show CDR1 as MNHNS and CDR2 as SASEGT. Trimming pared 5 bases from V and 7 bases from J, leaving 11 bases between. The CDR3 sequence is CASSNTGFEAFF. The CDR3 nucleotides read TGTGCCAGCAGTAATACAGGGTTTGAAGCTTTCTTT.

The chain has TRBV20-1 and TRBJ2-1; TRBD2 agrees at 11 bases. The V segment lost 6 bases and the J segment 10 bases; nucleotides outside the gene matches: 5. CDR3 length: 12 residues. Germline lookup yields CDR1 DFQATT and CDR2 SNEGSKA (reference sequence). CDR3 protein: CSALLAGVEQFF. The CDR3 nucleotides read TGCAGTGCCCTACTAGCGGGAGTCGAGCAGTTCTTC.

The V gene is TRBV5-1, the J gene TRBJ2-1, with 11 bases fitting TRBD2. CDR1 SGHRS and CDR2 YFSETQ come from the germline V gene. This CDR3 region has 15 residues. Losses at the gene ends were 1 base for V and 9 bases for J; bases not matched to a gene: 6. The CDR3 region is CASSLTSGSPGEQFF. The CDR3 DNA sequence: TGCGCCAGCAGCTTGACTAGCGGGAGTCCTGGTGAGCAGTTCTTC. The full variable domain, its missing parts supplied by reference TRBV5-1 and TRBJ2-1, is KAGVTQTPRYLIKTRGQQVTLSCSPISGHRSVSWYQQTPGQGLQFLFEYFSETQRNKGNFPGRFSGRQFSNSRSEMNVSTLELGDSALYLCASSLTSGSPGEQFFGPGTRLTVL.

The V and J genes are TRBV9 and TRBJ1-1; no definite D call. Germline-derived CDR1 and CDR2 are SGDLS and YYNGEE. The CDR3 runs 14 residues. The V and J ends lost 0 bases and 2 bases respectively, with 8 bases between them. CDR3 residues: CASSVDLINTEAFF. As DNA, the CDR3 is TGTGCCAGCAGCGTAGATCTCATAAACACTGAAGCTTTCTTT.

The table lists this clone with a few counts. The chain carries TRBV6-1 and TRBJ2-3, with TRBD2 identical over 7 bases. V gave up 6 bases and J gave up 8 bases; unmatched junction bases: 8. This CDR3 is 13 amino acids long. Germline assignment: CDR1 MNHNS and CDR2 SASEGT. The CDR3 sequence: CASRLRGSGTQYF. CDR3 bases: TGTGCCAGCAGGCTCCGCGGGAGTGGTACGCAGTATTTT.

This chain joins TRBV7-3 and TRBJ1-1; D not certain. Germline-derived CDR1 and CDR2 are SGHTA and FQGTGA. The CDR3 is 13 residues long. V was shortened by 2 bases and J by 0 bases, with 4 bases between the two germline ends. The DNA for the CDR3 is TGTGCCAGCAGCTTACACATGAACACTGAAGCTTTCTTT. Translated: CASSLHMNTEAFF. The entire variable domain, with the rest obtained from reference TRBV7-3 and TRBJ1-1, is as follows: GAGVSQTPSNKVTEKGKYVELRCDPISGHTALYWYRQSLGQGPEFLIYFQGTGAADDSGLPNDRFFAVRPEGSVSTLKIQRTERGDSAVYLCASSLHMNTEAFFGQGTRLTVV.

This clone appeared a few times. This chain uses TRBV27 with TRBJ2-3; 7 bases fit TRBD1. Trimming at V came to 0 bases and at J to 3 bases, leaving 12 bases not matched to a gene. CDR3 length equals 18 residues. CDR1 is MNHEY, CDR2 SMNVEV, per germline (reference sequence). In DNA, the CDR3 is TGTGCCAGCAGTTTATCGTCGTTAGGCAGGGGGACAACAGATACGCAGTATTTT. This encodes CASSLSSLGRGTTDTQYF.

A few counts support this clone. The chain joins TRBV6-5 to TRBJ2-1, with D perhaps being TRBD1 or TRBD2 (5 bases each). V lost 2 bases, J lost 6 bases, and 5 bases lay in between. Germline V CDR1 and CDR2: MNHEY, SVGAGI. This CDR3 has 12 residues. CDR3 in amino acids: CASSYGTNEQFF. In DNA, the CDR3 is TGTGCCAGCAGTTACGGGACCAATGAGCAGTTCTTC.

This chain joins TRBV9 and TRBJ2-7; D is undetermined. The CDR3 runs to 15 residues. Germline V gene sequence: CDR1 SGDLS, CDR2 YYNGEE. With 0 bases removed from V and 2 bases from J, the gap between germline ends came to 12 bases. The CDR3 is CASSVEAVPAYEQYF. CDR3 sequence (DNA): TGTGCCAGCAGCGTAGAGGCGGTACCGGCCTACGAGCAGTACTTC.

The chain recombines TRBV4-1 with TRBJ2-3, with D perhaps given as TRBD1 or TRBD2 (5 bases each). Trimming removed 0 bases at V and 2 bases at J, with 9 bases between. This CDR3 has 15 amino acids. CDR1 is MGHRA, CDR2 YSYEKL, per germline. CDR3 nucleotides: TGCGCCAGCAGCCAAGAGGGACGGCTCACAGATACGCAGTATTTT. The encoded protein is CASSQEGRLTDTQYF.

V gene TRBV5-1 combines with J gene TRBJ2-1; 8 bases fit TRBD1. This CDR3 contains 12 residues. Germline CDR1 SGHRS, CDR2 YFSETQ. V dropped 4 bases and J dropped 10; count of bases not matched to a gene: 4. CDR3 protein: CASSKDRAEQFF. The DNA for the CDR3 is TGCGCCAGCAGCAAGGACAGGGCCGAGCAGTTCTTC.

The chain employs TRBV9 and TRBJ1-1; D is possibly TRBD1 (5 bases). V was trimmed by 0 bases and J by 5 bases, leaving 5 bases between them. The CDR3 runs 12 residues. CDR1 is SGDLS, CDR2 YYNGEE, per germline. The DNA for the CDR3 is TGTGCCAGCAGCGTAGAGGGGACTGAAGCTTTCTTT. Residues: CASSVEGTEAFF.

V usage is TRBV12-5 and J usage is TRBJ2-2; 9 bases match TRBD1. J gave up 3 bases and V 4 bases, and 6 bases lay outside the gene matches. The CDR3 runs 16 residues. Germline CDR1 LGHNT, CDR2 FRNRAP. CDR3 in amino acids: CASGSENRGHTGELFF. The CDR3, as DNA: TGTGCTAGTGGTTCCGAAAACAGGGGGCACACCGGGGAGCTGTTTTTT.

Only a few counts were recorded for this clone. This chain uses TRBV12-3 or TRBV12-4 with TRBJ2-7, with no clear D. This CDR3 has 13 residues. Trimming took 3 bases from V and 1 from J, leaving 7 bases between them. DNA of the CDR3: TGTGCCAGCAGTTTTGGCCAGTCCTACGAGCAGTACTTC. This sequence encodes CASSFGQSYEQYF.

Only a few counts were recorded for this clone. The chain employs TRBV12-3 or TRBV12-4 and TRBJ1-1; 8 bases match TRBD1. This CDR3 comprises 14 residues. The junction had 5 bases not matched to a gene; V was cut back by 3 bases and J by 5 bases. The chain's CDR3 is CASSFGQGSTEAFF. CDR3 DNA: TGTGCCAGCAGTTTCGGACAGGGATCAACTGAAGCTTTCTTT.

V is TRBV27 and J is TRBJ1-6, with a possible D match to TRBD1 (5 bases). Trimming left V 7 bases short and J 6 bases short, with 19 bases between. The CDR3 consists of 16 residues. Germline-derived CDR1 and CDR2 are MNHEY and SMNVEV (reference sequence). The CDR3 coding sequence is TGTGCCAGCACGCGGGACCCAGTCTGGGGTAATTCACCCCTCCACTTT. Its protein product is CASTRDPVWGNSPLHF.

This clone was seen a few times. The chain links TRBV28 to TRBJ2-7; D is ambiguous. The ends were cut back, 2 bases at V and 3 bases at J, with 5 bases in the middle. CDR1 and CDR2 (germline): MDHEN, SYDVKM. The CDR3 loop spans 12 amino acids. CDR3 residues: CASSLKVYEQYF. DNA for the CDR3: TGTGCCAGCAGTTTAAAGGTCTACGAGCAGTACTTC.

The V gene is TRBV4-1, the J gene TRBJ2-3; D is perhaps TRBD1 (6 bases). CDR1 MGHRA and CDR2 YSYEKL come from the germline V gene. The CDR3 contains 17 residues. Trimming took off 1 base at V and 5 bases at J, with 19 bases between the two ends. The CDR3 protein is CASSQGPPRGSGDTQYF. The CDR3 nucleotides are TGCGCCAGCAGCCAAGGTCCTCCAAGGGGGAGTGGAGATACGCAGTATTTT.